This TCR beta chain comes out of a study of blood T cell repertoires in COVID-19. Study-level background: Acute and convalescent COVID-19 specimens originated in the United States, Italy and Spain. PBMCs, B-cell-depleted T cells, or T cells were the source of the cDNA or gDNA that made up the material.

In the authors' workflow: Amplification of reference gene primers provided the estimated nucleated cell counts. Profiled with immunoSEQ multiplex PCR; TCRdb holds only in-frame clones, not every one. V and J calls and clone size follow that table, whereas D and trimming were derived from the DNA. The table shows around 24,000 clones, with about 89% occurring only once. V shed 3 bases and J 3 bases; nucleotides not matched to a gene: 4. There are 14 residues in the CDR3. The germline V gene has CDR1 MNHEY and CDR2 SMNVEV (reference sequence). Recruited during active infection, patients (from Seattle) were subsequently followed longitudinally.

Sample: peripheral blood. The rearrangement joins TRBV27 to TRBJ2-5; 7 bases are shared with TRBD2. The receptor was isolated from a man in his sixties or seventies with COVID-19, enrolled during active disease. The CDR3 reads CASSFGLGEETQYF. The CDR3 DNA is TGTGCCAGCAGTTTCGGACTAGGAGAAGAGACCCAGTACTTC.